Listed here is a single TCR beta chain. CDR1 is SGHRS, CDR2 YFSETQ, per germline. V lost 3 bases, J lost 4 bases, and 8 bases stayed unmatched. The CDR3 runs 15 residues. The data are from a study of STAT5B mutations in CD4+ large granular lymphocyte leukemia. The data were produced by immunoSEQ multiplex PCR, yet TCRdb's version contains in-frame clones alone and is incomplete. Of around 30,000 clones listed, about 70% are singletons. The TCR was taken from a human donor in good health. Sequencing input: CD4+ T cells from blood buffy coats. The chain combines TRBV5-1 with TRBJ2-3; 7 nucleotides match TRBD2. The CDR3 DNA is TGCGCCAGCAGCTCACTAGCGACCGGGGCAGATACGCAGTATTTT. Its translation: CASSSLATGADTQYF.